Each of the 20 T cell receptor beta chains below was sequenced from the same sample in a study of blood T cell repertoires in COVID-19. Clones were read by immunoSEQ multiplex PCR, and TCRdb kept only the in-frame ones, dropping some. The profile covers about 190,000 clones, with approximately 84% appearing a single time and 3.2% taken by the ten largest. The source material was PBMCs or T cells enriched from blood (not recorded which). Receptors were obtained from a woman in her 30s who had recovered from COVID-19.

The chain has TRBV7-9 and TRBJ2-7; tentatively, D is TRBD2 (6 bases). With 1 base removed from V and 2 bases from J, the gap between germline ends came to 15 bases. Looked up from germline, CDR1 is SEHNR and CDR2 is FQNEAQ (reference sequence). This CDR3 is built from 16 residues. CDR3 amino acids: CASSLVGGASAYEQYF. The CDR3 region has the DNA TGTGCCAGCAGCTTAGTGGGTGGGGCTAGCGCCTACGAGCAGTACTTC.

The chain is built from TRBV9 and TRBJ1-1, with D possibly TRBD1 on 6 matching bases. The germline V gene has CDR1 SGDLS and CDR2 YYNGEE. The length of the CDR3 is 16 residues. V shed 3 bases and J shed 6 bases, with 21 bases lying between them. CDR3 sequence reads: CASSAVGQRGRAEAFF. CDR3 in DNA: TGTGCCAGCAGCGCCGTCGGACAGAGGGGAAGAGCTGAAGCTTTCTTT.

The chain is built from TRBV4-1 and TRBJ2-6, with D tentatively TRBD2 (6 bases). The CDR3 contains 17 residues. Trimming shortened V by 0 bases and J by 0 bases, and 9 bases separated the two germline ends. The V gene's germline CDR1 is MGHRA and CDR2 YSYEKL. The CDR3 spells CASSQEGRTSGANVLTF. The CDR3 DNA reads as TGCGCCAGCAGCCAAGAGGGGAGGACCTCTGGGGCCAACGTCCTGACTTTC.

This clone was seen only a few times. J is TRBJ2-3 and V is TRBV7-2; TRBD1 aligns across 10 bases. The germline gives CDR1 SGHTA, CDR2 FQGNSA. With 5 bases clipped from V and 1 base from J, the junction kept 6 bases outside the gene matches. The CDR3 is 16 amino acids. The CDR3 here is CASSHRTGGRTDTQYF. In DNA, the CDR3 is TGTGCCAGCAGCCATCGGACAGGGGGGCGCACAGATACGCAGTATTTT.

The genes are TRBV4-1 and TRBJ1-3; D perhaps matches TRBD1 (6 bases). The CDR3 loop spans 18 amino acids. Germline lookup yields CDR1 MGHRA and CDR2 YSYEKL. V dropped 1 base and J dropped 0 bases, with 16 bases sitting between them. This CDR3 is CASSQGFLTGSSGNTIYF. Written as DNA, the CDR3 is TGCGCCAGCAGCCAAGGATTTTTAACAGGGAGCTCTGGAAACACCATATATTTT.

In this sample, this clone turned up once. V usage is TRBV19 and J usage is TRBJ2-2; D is unclear. The CDR3 length is 14 residues. V lost 5 bases and J lost 7, with 14 bases in between. Germline assignment: CDR1 LNHDA and CDR2 SQIVND (reference sequence). CDR3 protein: CASSGYSSNGELFF. In DNA form, the CDR3 reads TGTGCCAGTAGTGGTTACAGTTCAAACGGGGAGCTGTTTTTT.

This clone was seen a handful of times. The chain joins TRBV5-1 to TRBJ2-5; 10 bases map to TRBD2. Germline CDR1 reads SGHRS; CDR2 reads YFSETQ. Trimming cost V 4 bases and J 3 bases; bases outside gene matches: 6. The CDR3 consists of 15 residues. The CDR3 sequence is CASSLAGEREETQYF. For the CDR3, the DNA is TGCGCCAGCAGCCTAGCGGGAGAAAGGGAAGAGACCCAGTACTTC.

V is TRBV27 and J is TRBJ2-3; tentative D call: TRBD1 (6 bases). V was clipped by 3 bases and J by 2 bases, with 9 bases between them. In germline, CDR1 is MNHEY, CDR2 SMNVEV (reference sequence). The CDR3 length is 14 residues. CDR3 amino acids: CASSLRQVTDTQYF. DNA for the CDR3: TGTGCCAGCAGTTTGAGACAGGTCACAGATACGCAGTATTTT.

The CDR3 nucleotides read TGCGCCAGCAGCCCTCGGACTAGCGGGAACACCGGGGAGCTGTTTTTT. Translating it yields CASSPRTSGNTGELFF. This chain uses TRBV5-1 with TRBJ2-2, with 10 bases fitting TRBD2. V lost 4 bases to trimming and J lost 1 base; unmatched junction nucleotides: 4. Germline lookup yields CDR1 SGHRS and CDR2 YFSETQ. The CDR3 spans 16 residues.

J is TRBJ1-4 and V is TRBV7-8; D is perhaps TRBD1 (6 bases). Deletions cut 5 bases from V and 1 base from J, with 17 bases between. Germline V gene lookup returns CDR1 SGHVS and CDR2 FQNEAQ. The CDR3 extends over 17 amino acids. As DNA, the CDR3 is TGTGCCAGCAGCCTCCCCCAGGGGTTCGGAACTAATGAAAAACTGTTTTTT. As protein: CASSLPQGFGTNEKLFF.

V is TRBV11-2 and J is TRBJ2-1; 7 nucleotides align to TRBD2. This CDR3 spans 17 amino acids. CDR1 is SGHAT and CDR2 is FQNNGV in the germline V gene. The J segment lost 2 bases and the V segment lost 5 bases, leaving 12 bases of the junction unmatched. CDR3 residues: CASSGRVAGGTYNEQFF. The CDR3, as DNA: TGTGCCAGCAGCGGGAGGGTAGCGGGTGGGACCTACAATGAGCAGTTCTTC.

The V gene is TRBV19, the J gene TRBJ1-5, with TRBD1 as a possible D gene (6 bases). Germline CDR1 and CDR2: LNHDA and SQIVND (reference sequence). There are 17 residues in the CDR3. The V end was cut by 1 base, the J end by 5 bases, with 18 bases between. CDR3 loop: CASSIGGLSGDHQPQHF. As DNA, the CDR3 is TGTGCCAGTAGTATAGGTGGATTGTCAGGGGACCATCAGCCCCAGCATTTT.

The gene calls are TRBV29-1 and TRBJ2-6, with a possible D match to TRBD1 (6 bases). The V and J ends lost 5 bases and 2 bases respectively, with 16 bases between them. CDR3 size: 16 residues. The germline V gene encodes CDR1 SQVTM and CDR2 ANQGSEA. DNA of the CDR3: TGCAGCGTTTGGCAGGACAGTGGCCCTGGGGCCAACGTCCTGACTTTC. It yields the protein CSVWQDSGPGANVLTF.

V and J are TRBV6-5 and TRBJ2-5, with 7 bases matching TRBD2. The CDR3 loop spans 13 amino acids. V dropped 1 base and J dropped 4; count of bases not matched to a gene: 0. Germline CDR1 is MNHEY and CDR2 is SVGAGI. The CDR3 spells CASSYWTRETQYF. In DNA form, the CDR3 reads TGTGCCAGCAGTTACTGGACTAGAGAGACCCAGTACTTC.

The J gene is TRBJ2-3, the V gene TRBV9; D remains unclear. V was cut by 0 bases and J by 1 base, with 9 bases left in between. From germline, CDR1 is SGDLS and CDR2 YYNGEE. The CDR3 sequence is 15 residues long. The CDR3 region is CASSVGGQGTDTQYF. As DNA, the CDR3 is TGTGCCAGCAGCGTAGGTGGGCAGGGCACAGATACGCAGTATTTT.

In this sample, this clone turned up a few times. The gene calls are TRBV19 and TRBJ1-5, with D perhaps TRBD1 (6 bases). The CDR3 length is 16 residues. V dropped 3 bases and J dropped 0 bases, with 12 bases sitting between them. From germline, CDR1 is LNHDA and CDR2 SQIVND (reference sequence). CDR3 in DNA: TGTGCCAGTAGTATTACAGGGCCGGGTAGCAATCAGCCCCAGCATTTT. Amino acid sequence: CASSITGPGSNQPQHF.

The chain is built from TRBV28 and TRBJ1-6; 10 bases match TRBD1. The germline V gene encodes CDR1 MDHEN and CDR2 SYDVKM. The trim removed 6 bases at V and 4 bases at J, leaving 9 bases unmatched. The CDR3 totals 17 residues. The CDR3 sequence: CASSPPGQGTYNSPLHF. The CDR3, as DNA: TGTGCCAGCAGCCCACCGGGACAGGGGACATATAATTCACCCCTCCACTTT. The full variable domain, rest sourced from reference TRBV28 and TRBJ1-6, is DVKVTQSSRYLVKRTGEKVFLECVQDMDHENMFWYRQDPGLGLRLIYFSYDVKMKEKGDIPEGYSVSREKKERFSLILESASTNQTSMYLCASSPPGQGTYNSPLHFGNGTRLTVT.

The chain uses TRBV5-1 and TRBJ2-3; 9 nucleotides align to TRBD1. The V segment lost 4 bases and the J segment 0 bases; nucleotides outside the gene matches: 3. Germline V lookup: CDR1 SGHRS, CDR2 YFSETQ. This CDR3 comprises 15 residues. CDR3 bases: TGCGCCAGCAGCGCCGGGACAGGGAGCACAGATACGCAGTATTTT. Its translation: CASSAGTGSTDTQYF.

The chain is built from TRBV28 and TRBJ1-2; 11 bases fit TRBD1. The germline V gene encodes CDR1 MDHEN and CDR2 SYDVKM. The ends lost 3 bases at V and 6 bases at J; junction bases unmatched: 3. This CDR3 comprises 14 residues. CDR3 residues: CASSLGDRGNGYTF. In nucleotides, the CDR3 is TGTGCCAGCAGTTTGGGGGACAGGGGGAATGGCTACACCTTC.

The chain couples TRBV9 to TRBJ2-1; D is possibly TRBD2 (6 bases). Germline V lookup: CDR1 SGDLS, CDR2 YYNGEE. The CDR3 is made up of 14 amino acids. Trimming took 2 bases from V and 6 from J, leaving 12 bases between them. CDR3 nucleotides: TGTGCCAGCAGCGTTCAACTAGCCGGCAATGAGCAGTTCTTC. Translating gives CASSVQLAGNEQFF.